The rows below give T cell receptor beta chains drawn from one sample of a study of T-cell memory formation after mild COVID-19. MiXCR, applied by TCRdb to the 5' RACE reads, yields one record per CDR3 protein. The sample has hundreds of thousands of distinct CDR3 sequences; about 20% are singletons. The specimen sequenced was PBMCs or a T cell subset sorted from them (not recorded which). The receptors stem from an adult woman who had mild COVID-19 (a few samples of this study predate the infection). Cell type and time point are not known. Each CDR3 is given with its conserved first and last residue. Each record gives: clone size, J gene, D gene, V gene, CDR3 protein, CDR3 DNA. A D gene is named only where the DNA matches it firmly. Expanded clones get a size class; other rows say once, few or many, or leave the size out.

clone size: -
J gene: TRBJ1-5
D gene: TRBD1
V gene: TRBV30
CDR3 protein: CAWSVGQGARGYQPQHF
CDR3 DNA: TGTGCCTGGAGTGTGGGTCAGGGGGCGCGCGGGTATCAGCCCCAGCATTTT

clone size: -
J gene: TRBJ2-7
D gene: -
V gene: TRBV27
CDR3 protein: CASSLGGHYEQYF
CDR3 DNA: TGTGCCAGCAGTTTAGGGGGACACTACGAGCAGTACTTC

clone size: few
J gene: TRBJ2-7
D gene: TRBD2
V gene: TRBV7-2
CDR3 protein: CASSPRGLAGAYEQYF
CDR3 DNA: TGTGCCAGCAGCCCACGGGGACTAGCGGGAGCCTACGAGCAGTACTTC

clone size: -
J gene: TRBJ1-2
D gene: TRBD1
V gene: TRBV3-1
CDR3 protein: CASSSRPGQGAYGYTF
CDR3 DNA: TGTGCCAGCAGCTCCCGACCGGGACAGGGGGCGTATGGCTACACCTTC

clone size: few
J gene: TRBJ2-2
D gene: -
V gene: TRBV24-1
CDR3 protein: CATSQLTGELFF
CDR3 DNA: TGTGCCACCAGTCAACTCACCGGGGAGCTGTTTTTT

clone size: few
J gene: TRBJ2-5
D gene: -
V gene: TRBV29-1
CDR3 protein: CSVVLETQYF
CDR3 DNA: TGCAGCGTTGTTCTTGAGACCCAGTACTTC

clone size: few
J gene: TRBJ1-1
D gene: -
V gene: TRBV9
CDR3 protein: CASSVVVRGAEAFF
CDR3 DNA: TGTGCCAGCAGCGTAGTGGTTCGGGGGGCTGAAGCTTTCTTT

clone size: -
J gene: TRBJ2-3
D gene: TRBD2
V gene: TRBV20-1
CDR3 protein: CSARALERGVSTDTQYF
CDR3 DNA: TGCAGTGCTCGCGCCCTTGAGCGGGGGGTTAGCACAGATACGCAGTATTTT

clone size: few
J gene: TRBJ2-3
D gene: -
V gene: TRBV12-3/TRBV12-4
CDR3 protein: CASSFSRDTQYF
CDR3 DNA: TGTGCCAGCAGTTTCTCGCGGGATACGCAGTATTTT

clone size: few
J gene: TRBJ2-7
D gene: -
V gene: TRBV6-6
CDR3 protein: CASRHNLGYEQYF
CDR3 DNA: TGTGCCAGCAGACACAACCTGGGCTACGAGCAGTACTTC

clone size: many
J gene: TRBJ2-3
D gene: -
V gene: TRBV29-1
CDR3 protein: CSVDPGQGDTQYF
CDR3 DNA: TGCAGCGTTGACCCGGGACAAGGAGATACGCAGTATTTT